The rows below give T cell receptor beta chains drawn from one sample of a study of blood T cell repertoires in COVID-19. The protocol was immunoSEQ multiplex PCR, while the TCRdb copy is restricted to in-frame clones and leaves out a portion. The repertoire holds roughly 300,000 clones, with 85% as singletons. Sequences were obtained from peripheral blood. The receptors here all came from a human donor in a cohort sampled during active COVID-19. CDR3s include the opening cysteine and the closing phenylalanine or tryptophan. The order of the fields is V gene, D gene, clone size, J gene, CDR3 DNA, CDR3 protein. D genes are given only for firm matches. The listing skips clone size in some rows; elsewhere it reads once, few, many or a size class.

>TRBV28|TRBD2|-|TRBJ2-7
TGTGCCAGCAGTCGAAGCGGGATGGCCTACGAGCAGTACTTC
CASSRSGMAYEQYF
>TRBV7-9|TRBD1|-|TRBJ1-2
TGTGCCAGCAGCTCGACAGGGGGCCGGAGGGATGGCTACACCTTC
CASSSTGGRRDGYTF
>TRBV19|-|-|TRBJ2-1
TGTGCCAGTAGTATTATGGTAGTGACGGCGGCCTCCGGGGGCAATGAGCAGTTCTTC
CASSIMVVTAASGGNEQFF
>TRBV9|TRBD2|few|TRBJ2-3
TGTGCCAGCAGCATCGGGCTAGCGGGGGGCACAGATACGCAGTATTTT
CASSIGLAGGTDTQYF
>TRBV3-1/TRBV3-2|TRBD1|-|TRBJ1-5
TGTGCCAGCAGCCGGGGACAGGGAAGTCAGCCCCAGCATTTT
CASSRGQGSQPQHF
>TRBV9|-|-|TRBJ2-6
TGTGCCAGCACCCCCCATTCTGAGGAATCTGGGGCCAACGTCCTGACTTTC
CASTPHSEESGANVLTF
>TRBV27|TRBD2|-|TRBJ2-3
TGTGCCAGCAGTGCACTAGCGACGAGGGATACGCAGTATTTT
CASSALATRDTQYF
>TRBV18|-|-|TRBJ1-3
TGTGCCAGCTCACTCTTGCCAGTGGCACACGGAGTCTCTGGAAACACCATATATTTT
CASSLLPVAHGVSGNTIYF
>TRBV24-1|-|-|TRBJ1-2
TGTGCCACCAGTGACGAGGGCCGCACATATGGCTACACCTTC
CATSDEGRTYGYTF
>TRBV25-1|-|once|TRBJ2-1
TGTGCCAGCAGTGGTCGAACCGGACTATGGGGTGAGCAGTTCTTC
CASSGRTGLWGEQFF
>TRBV11-2|-|-|TRBJ1-2
TGTGCCAGCAGCTTTGGTACGGGAGGGGACTATGGCTACACCTTC
CASSFGTGGDYGYTF
>TRBV18|-|-|TRBJ2-3
TGTGCCAGCTCCCTAGGAAGGGGACATAACACAGATACGCAGTATTTT
CASSLGRGHNTDTQYF
>TRBV25-1|TRBD1|-|TRBJ1-2
TGTGCCAGCAGTTGGGTGAGGGACAGGGGAGTCTTTGGCTACACCTTC
CASSWVRDRGVFGYTF
>TRBV4-3|-|-|TRBJ2-3
TGCGCCAGCAGCCGGGTTGGGGGGGGCCGCACAGATACGCAGTATTTT
CASSRVGGGRTDTQYF
>TRBV18|TRBD1|-|TRBJ2-5
TGTGCCAGCTCACCGCGACAGGGGTCTCAAGAGACCCAGTACTTC
CASSPRQGSQETQYF
>TRBV2|-|-|TRBJ2-7
TGTGCCAGCATACTCACGCTCGGGACTTGGGTATCCTACGAGCAGTACTTC
CASILTLGTWVSYEQYF
>TRBV10-2|-|-|TRBJ2-1
TGCGCCAGCAGTGAGACAACAGGGAGTTGGGACAATGAGCAGTTCTTC
CASSETTGSWDNEQFF
>TRBV28|-|-|TRBJ1-3
TGTGCCAGCCGGCCGGGGGGGAGCAGTCGTGGAAACACCATATATTTT
CASRPGGSSRGNTIYF
>TRBV6-1|-|-|TRBJ1-5
TGTGCCAGCAGTGAGACAAAGAATCAGCCCCAGCATTTT
CASSETKNQPQHF
>TRBV12-3/TRBV12-4|-|few|TRBJ2-1
TGTGCCAGCAGTTTATCACAGGGTACTGAGCAGTTCTTC
CASSLSQGTEQFF
>TRBV7-9|TRBD1|-|TRBJ2-5
TGTGCCAGCAGCCGCGGACAGGGGGAGACCCAGTACTTC
CASSRGQGETQYF
>TRBV6-5|-|-|TRBJ1-5
TGTGCCAGCAAGGTAACTAGTCACAATCAGCCCCAGCATTTT
CASKVTSHNQPQHF
>TRBV6-5|TRBD2|-|TRBJ2-1
TGTGCCAGCAGTTACAGCGGGAGAGGCTATGAGCAGTTCTTC
CASSYSGRGYEQFF
>TRBV3-1/TRBV3-2|-|-|TRBJ2-2
TGTGCCAGCAGCGAAGTCAGCGGGCTAACCGGGGAGCTGTTTTTT
CASSEVSGLTGELFF
>TRBV28|-|-|TRBJ1-2
TGTGCCAGCAGCCCGAGCCCCGCGACATTTTCCAAGAACTATGGCTACACCTTC
CASSPSPATFSKNYGYTF
>TRBV11-2|TRBD2|-|TRBJ2-2
TGTGCCAGCAGCGAGTGGGCGGGAGTGGGGACCGGGGAGCTGTTTTTT
CASSEWAGVGTGELFF
>TRBV18|-|once|TRBJ2-5
TGTGCCAGCTCACCCAGTCTCCAAGAGACCCAGTACTTC
CASSPSLQETQYF
>TRBV7-9|-|once|TRBJ1-2
TGTGCCAGCAGCTTATCTCAGGTCGAAGCGGCTGTGTTC
CASSLSQVEAAVF
>TRBV6-1|-|-|TRBJ1-5
TGTGCCAGCAGTGAGTTACGGGGGAATCAGCCCCAGCATTTT
CASSELRGNQPQHF
>TRBV24-1|TRBD1|once|TRBJ1-5
TGTGCCACCAGTGATCCTCGGACAGGGAATCAGCCCCAGCATTTT
CATSDPRTGNQPQHF
>TRBV29-1|TRBD1|-|TRBJ1-2
TGCAGCGTTGAAGGGTGGGACAGGCTAACCGGCTACACCTTC
CSVEGWDRLTGYTF
>TRBV9|TRBD2|-|TRBJ2-7
TGTGCCAGCAGCGTAGGGGGACTAGCGGGATTCTACGAGCAGTACTTC
CASSVGGLAGFYEQYF
>TRBV6-5|-|-|TRBJ1-4
TGTGCCAGCAGGACTATCGGTGAGACTAATGAAAAACTGTTTTTT
CASRTIGETNEKLFF
>TRBV9|TRBD1|-|TRBJ2-7
TGTGCCAGCAGCGTAGAGGGACAGGGGAGCGAGCAGTACTTC
CASSVEGQGSEQYF
>TRBV5-4|TRBD2|-|TRBJ2-3
TGTGCCAGCAGCTTGAGAAGCGGGAAGAGCACAGATACGCAGTATTTT
CASSLRSGKSTDTQYF
>TRBV24-1|-|once|TRBJ2-3
TGTGCCACCAGTGATAACAGGTTACCCACAGATACGCAGTATTTT
CATSDNRLPTDTQYF
>TRBV27|TRBD1|-|TRBJ2-3
TGTGCCAGCAGACAGGGACAGGTGCCAGATACGCAGTATTTT
CASRQGQVPDTQYF
>TRBV7-9|-|-|TRBJ2-5
TGTGCCAGCAACCTCCCCCTAGGGACCCAGTACTTC
CASNLPLGTQYF
>TRBV7-9|TRBD2|-|TRBJ2-7
TGTGCCAGCAGCTGGACTAGCGGGAACTCCTACGAGCAGTACTTC
CASSWTSGNSYEQYF
>TRBV19|-|-|TRBJ1-1
TGTGCCAGTAGTATAGATCACCCCATCCGGGACACTGAAGCTTTCTTT
CASSIDHPIRDTEAFF
>TRBV5-4|-|-|TRBJ2-5
TGTGCCAGCAGCCTCTCAGAGGTTCCGACCCAGTACTTC
CASSLSEVPTQYF
>TRBV5-4|-|few|TRBJ2-7
TGTGCCAGCAGCTCACTAGGATCCTCCTACGAGCAGTACTTC
CASSSLGSSYEQYF
>TRBV6-5|TRBD1|-|TRBJ1-1
TGTGCCAGCACGAGACAGGGTTTCAACACTGAAGCTTTCTTT
CASTRQGFNTEAFF
>TRBV3-1/TRBV3-2|-|-|TRBJ1-2
TGTGCCAGCAGCCAAGGCTCAGAGACAGGATGGGGTAACTATGGCTACACCTTC
CASSQGSETGWGNYGYTF
>TRBV27|-|-|TRBJ1-3
TGTGCCAGCAGTTTAGCGGGGGCGGCGGGAAACACCATATATTTT
CASSLAGAAGNTIYF
>TRBV10-3|TRBD2|-|TRBJ2-7
TGTGCCATCAGTGAGTCGCAGACTAGCGAGGTTTACGAGCAGTACTTC
CAISESQTSEVYEQYF
>TRBV25-1|TRBD2|-|TRBJ2-3
TGTGCCAGCAGTGCTAGCGGGAGATCAGATACGCAGTATTTT
CASSASGRSDTQYF